Shown below are 23 T cell receptor beta chains from a single sample sequenced in a study of patients and donors after allogeneic stem cell transplantation. One entry per CDR3 protein, called by TCRdb with MiXCR from the RT-PCR reads. The data show some 87,000 distinct CDR3 sequences, roughly 48% seen once. The sequencing input was blood, either unsorted or a sorted T cell fraction (not recorded which). Source of these receptors: a human donor who was either an allogeneic HSCT recipient or a stem cell or donor lymphocyte infusion donor (not recorded which). It is not recorded whose cells these are; they may come from a transplant donor.

This clonotype was counted between two and nine times. The chain combines TRBV21-1 with TRBJ1-5; TRBD1 is the table's D call and was not checked against the DNA. TRBV21-1 is a listed pseudogene. This CDR3 has 16 residues. CDR3 loop: CASSKRQDDSNQPQHF. The CDR3 DNA sequence: TGTGCCAGCAGCAAACGACAGGACGATAGCAATCAGCCCCAGCATTTT.

The chain has TRBV4-2 and TRBJ1-1; D might be TRBD1 (5 bases). Germline CDR1 is LGHNA and CDR2 is YNFKEQ. V lost 1 base and J lost 6, with 15 bases in between. The CDR3 sequence is 15 residues long. CDR3 sequence reads: CASSQAHRRASEAFF. The CDR3 DNA follows: TGTGCCAGCAGCCAAGCCCATCGCAGGGCCTCTGAAGCTTTCTTT.

The chain links TRBV30 to TRBJ1-2; TRBD1 might be the D (5 bases). Germline CDR1 reads GTSNPN; CDR2 reads SVGIG (reference sequence). The V and J ends lost 8 bases and 5 bases respectively, with 24 bases between them. The length of the CDR3 is 15 residues. As DNA, the CDR3 is TGTGCCAGCCCGGGACTGGGCCCGTCTGGGTATGGCTACACCTTC. Translated, it gives CASPGLGPSGYGYTF.

The chain links TRBV4-2 to TRBJ1-1; D unclear. CDR3 length: 12 residues. Germline CDR1 is LGHNA and CDR2 is YNFKEQ. The V end lost 0 bases, the J end lost 10 bases, and 9 bases lay between the germline ends. The CDR3 region has the DNA TGTGCCAGCAGCCAAGATGGTCGAGGAGCTTTCTTT. Protein sequence: CASSQDGRGAFF.

A few counts support this clonotype. V is TRBV12-3 or TRBV12-4 and J is TRBJ1-2, with D possibly matching TRBD1 (5 bases). This CDR3 is 13 amino acids long. V was clipped by 3 bases and J by 5 bases, with 10 bases between them. The chain's CDR3 is CASSFGALYGYTF. CDR3 nucleotides: TGTGCCAGCAGTTTCGGGGCCTTATATGGCTACACCTTC.

The chain uses TRBV6-5 and TRBJ2-1; 8 bases are a match to TRBD2. V shed 0 bases and J 6 bases; nucleotides not matched to a gene: 4. CDR1 is MNHEY and CDR2 is SVGAGI in the germline V gene. This CDR3 comprises 15 residues. The CDR3 protein is CASSYSSGKANEQFF. As DNA, the CDR3 is TGTGCCAGCAGTTACTCTAGCGGGAAGGCCAATGAGCAGTTCTTC.

V and J are TRBV28 and TRBJ2-3; a possible D gene is TRBD1 (5 bases). CDR1 and CDR2 (germline): MDHEN, SYDVKM. The CDR3 runs 14 residues. Trimming cost V 11 bases and J 4 bases, with 19 bases left between them. The CDR3 coding sequence is TGTGCCCTGATGCCGACAGAAGGCCCAGATACGCAGTATTTT. Protein product: CALMPTEGPDTQYF.

In regard to this clonotype: A read error is likely, as this CDR3 ends without the conserved phenylalanine or tryptophan. The DNA is left out, because the CDR3 cannot be placed on it with certainty; the CDR3 is given as TCRdb lists it. V gene TRBV7-2 combines with J gene TRBJ1-5; TRBD1, the table's D call, was not compared with the DNA. Germline V CDR1 and CDR2: SGHTA, FQGNSA. The CDR3 length equals 11 residues, ends included. The CDR3 sequence is CASSPHRDRGG.

The rearrangement uses TRBV4-1 and TRBJ1-2; tentative D call: TRBD1 (5 bases). CDR3 length: 18 amino acids. CDR1 MGHRA and CDR2 YSYEKL come from the germline V gene. The V and J ends lost 2 bases and 4 bases respectively, with 23 bases between them. This CDR3 reads CASSQYTGARVDSYGYTF. DNA for the CDR3: TGCGCCAGCAGCCAATACACCGGGGCCAGGGTGGATAGCTATGGCTACACCTTC.

J is TRBJ2-2 and V is TRBV5-5; 8 positions agree with TRBD1. The length of the CDR3 is 16 residues. V trimming: 0 bases; J trimming: 2 bases; junction bases outside the gene matches: 3. The germline V gene encodes CDR1 SGHKS and CDR2 YYEKEE (reference sequence). CDR3 coding DNA: TGTGCCAGCAGCTTGGGACAGGGGACAAACACCGGGGAGCTGTTTTTT. Its protein is CASSLGQGTNTGELFF. Together with reference TRBV5-5 and TRBJ2-2, the CDR3 gives the full variable domain: DAGVTQSPTHLIKTRGQQVTLRCSPISGHKSVSWYQQVLGQGPQFIFQYYEKEERGRGNFPDRFSARQFPNYSSELNVNALLLGDSALYLCASSLGQGTNTGELFFGEGSRLTVL.

This clonotype was observed a few times. The chain joins TRBV20-1 to TRBJ1-2; D is unclear. Germline values: CDR1 DFQATT, CDR2 SNEGSKA (reference sequence). V lost 0 bases and J 4 bases, leaving 6 bases between the germline ends. The CDR3 consists of 12 residues. CDR3 nucleotides: TGCAGTGCTAGAGATTCTGTCTATGGCTACACCTTC. It yields the protein CSARDSVYGYTF.

J is TRBJ1-2 and V is TRBV6-6, with D perhaps matching TRBD1 (5 bases). CDR3 size: 14 residues. V shed 6 bases and J shed 7 bases, with 18 bases lying between them. Germline V gene sequence: CDR1 MNHNY, CDR2 SVGAGI (reference sequence). The CDR3 sequence: CASRDPGPRSGYTF. CDR3 DNA sequence: TGTGCCAGCAGGGACCCAGGGCCTCGAAGTGGCTACACCTTC.

The V gene is TRBV7-9, the J gene TRBJ1-4; a possible D gene is TRBD1 (6 bases). Germline V gene lookup returns CDR1 SEHNR and CDR2 FQNEAQ (reference sequence). V lost 5 bases, J lost 8 bases, and 15 bases lay in between. The CDR3 runs 14 residues. The CDR3 sequence is CASSRRGAEEKLFF. CDR3 DNA sequence: TGTGCCAGCAGCCGCAGGGGCGCGGAAGAAAAACTGTTTTTT.

This sequence joins TRBV27 and TRBJ1-5; D is undetermined. Germline CDR1 reads MNHEY; CDR2 reads SMNVEV (reference sequence). Trimming shortened V by 4 bases and J by 0 bases, and 10 bases separated the two germline ends. The length of the CDR3 is 15 residues. The CDR3 loop reads CASSWSGFSNQPQHF. The DNA of the CDR3 is TGTGCCAGCAGTTGGTCGGGGTTTAGCAATCAGCCCCAGCATTTT.

This clonotype showed up just a few times. The chain couples TRBV7-2 to TRBJ1-6; D might be TRBD1 (6 bases). The CDR3 is 13 amino acids. Trimming took 3 bases from V and 7 from J, leaving 7 bases between them. Germline CDR1 SGHTA, CDR2 FQGNSA. The CDR3 DNA is TGTGCCAGCAGCTTTCAGGGGAATTCACCCCTCCACTTT. This translates into CASSFQGNSPLHF.

The chain links TRBV2 to TRBJ2-3, with D possibly matching TRBD1 (7 bases). Germline V CDR1 and CDR2: SNHLY, FYNNEI. The V and J ends lost 7 bases and 6 bases respectively, with 11 bases between them. This CDR3 is built from 12 residues. CDR3 nucleotide sequence: TGTGCCAGCATGACAGGGAGGGATACGCAGTATTTT. This translates into CASMTGRDTQYF.

The CDR3 DNA follows: TGTGCCAGCAGCTCTCGGACAGGCGATCAGCCCCAGCATTTT. Translated: CASSSRTGDQPQHF. The gene calls are TRBV7-2 and TRBJ1-5; TRBD1 matches at 7 bases. V gave up 4 bases and J gave up 5 bases; unmatched junction bases: 5. Per germline, CDR1 SGHTA and CDR2 FQGNSA. The CDR3 length is 14 residues.

The rearrangement joins TRBV7-2 to TRBJ1-1, with a tentative D call TRBD1 (5 bases). Trimming stripped 0 bases from V and 5 bases from J, with 10 bases between. Per the germline V gene, CDR1 is SGHTA and CDR2 is FQGNSA. This CDR3 region has 14 residues. The CDR3 here is CASSLAVRETEAFF. The CDR3, as DNA: TGTGCCAGCAGCTTAGCTGTCAGGGAAACTGAAGCTTTCTTT.

J is TRBJ1-5 and V is TRBV27, with unresolved D. Germline V gene data show CDR1 as MNHEY and CDR2 as SMNVEV (reference sequence). The CDR3 length is 12 residues. Trimming cost V 6 bases and J 1 base, with 4 bases left between them. CDR3 loop: CASSPSNQPQHF. The CDR3, as DNA: TGTGCCAGCAGCCCCAGCAATCAGCCCCAGCATTTT.

The genes are TRBV4-3 and TRBJ2-3; 7 bases agree with TRBD1. CDR1 is LGHNA, CDR2 YSLEER, per germline. V trimming: 4 bases; J trimming: 6 bases; junction bases outside the gene matches: 10. There are 15 residues in the CDR3. Here the CDR3 reads CASSRKRGPSDTQYF. DNA for the CDR3: TGCGCCAGCAGCCGTAAAAGGGGGCCGTCGGATACGCAGTATTTT.

This clonotype was seen a handful of times. The rearrangement links TRBV27 to TRBJ1-5; D is perhaps TRBD1 (5 bases). This CDR3 has 16 residues. Trimming left V 0 bases short and J 2 bases short, with 11 bases between. Germline loops: CDR1 MNHEY, CDR2 SMNVEV (reference sequence). CDR3 bases: TGTGCCAGCAGTTTATCGGGCAGGGAAGGCAATCAGCCCCAGCATTTT. Protein product: CASSLSGREGNQPQHF.

The V call is TRBV20-1, the J call TRBJ2-4; 7 bases are shared with TRBD1. The V and J ends lost 5 bases and 1 base, in that order; junction bases with no gene match: 11. Per germline, CDR1 DFQATT and CDR2 SNEGSKA (reference sequence). The CDR3 totals 16 residues. The CDR3: CSAPDREENAKNIQYF. CDR3 bases: TGCAGTGCTCCAGACAGGGAAGAAAATGCCAAAAACATTCAGTACTTC.

V is TRBV28 and J is TRBJ2-3; no firm D call. This CDR3 region has 14 residues. CDR1 is MDHEN, CDR2 SYDVKM, per germline. V was pared by 6 bases and J by 1 base, with 11 bases between. The CDR3 protein is CASRTPRGTDTQYF. The CDR3 DNA follows: TGTGCCAGCAGGACACCCCGGGGCACAGATACGCAGTATTTT. The entire variable domain, with the rest obtained from reference TRBV28 and TRBJ2-3, is as follows: DVKVTQSSRYLVKRTGEKVFLECVQDMDHENMFWYRQDPGLGLRLIYFSYDVKMKEKGDIPEGYSVSREKKERFSLILESASTNQTSMYLCASRTPRGTDTQYFGPGTRLTVL.